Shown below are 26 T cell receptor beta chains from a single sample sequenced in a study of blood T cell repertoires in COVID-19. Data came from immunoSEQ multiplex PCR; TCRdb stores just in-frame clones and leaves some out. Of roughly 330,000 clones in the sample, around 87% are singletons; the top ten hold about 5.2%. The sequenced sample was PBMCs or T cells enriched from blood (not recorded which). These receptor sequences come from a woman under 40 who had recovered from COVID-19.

The CDR3 DNA is TGCGCCAGCAGCCAAGAGTGGGGACTGACCTATGGCTACACCTTC. Encoded protein: CASSQEWGLTYGYTF. The genes are TRBV4-3 and TRBJ1-2; a weak D match, TRBD1 (5 bases). The V end lost 0 bases, the J end lost 4 bases, and 12 bases lay between the germline ends. CDR1 and CDR2 (germline): LGHNA, YSLEER. The CDR3 length is 15 residues.

This CDR3 reads CAISESGGDGSPLYEQYF. CDR3 nucleotides: TGTGCCATCAGTGAGTCAGGGGGGGACGGCAGCCCACTCTACGAGCAGTACTTC. The chain carries TRBV10-3 and TRBJ2-7; maybe TRBD2 (7 bases). Germline lookup yields CDR1 ENHRY and CDR2 SYGVKD. The V end lost 0 bases, the J end lost 3 bases, and 21 bases lay between the germline ends. This CDR3 has 18 residues.

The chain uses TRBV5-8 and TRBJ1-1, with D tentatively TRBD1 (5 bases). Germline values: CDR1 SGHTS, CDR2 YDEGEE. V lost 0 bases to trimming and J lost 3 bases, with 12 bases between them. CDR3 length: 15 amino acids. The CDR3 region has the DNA TGTGCCAGCAGCTTGGGCACTACAGGAGACACTGAAGCTTTCTTT. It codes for CASSLGTTGDTEAFF.

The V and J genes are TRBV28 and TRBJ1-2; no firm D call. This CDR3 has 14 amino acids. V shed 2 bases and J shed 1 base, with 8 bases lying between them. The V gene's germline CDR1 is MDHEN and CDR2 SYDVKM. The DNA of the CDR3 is TGTGCCAGCAGTTTAGTGGGCGATAACTATGGCTACACCTTC. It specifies CASSLVGDNYGYTF.

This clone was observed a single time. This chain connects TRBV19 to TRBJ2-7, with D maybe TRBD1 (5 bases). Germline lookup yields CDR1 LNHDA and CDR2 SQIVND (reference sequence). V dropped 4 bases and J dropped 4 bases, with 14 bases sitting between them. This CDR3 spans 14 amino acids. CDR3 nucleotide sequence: TGTGCCAGTAGTACACAGGCCATCGGGTACGAGCAGTACTTC. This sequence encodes CASSTQAIGYEQYF.

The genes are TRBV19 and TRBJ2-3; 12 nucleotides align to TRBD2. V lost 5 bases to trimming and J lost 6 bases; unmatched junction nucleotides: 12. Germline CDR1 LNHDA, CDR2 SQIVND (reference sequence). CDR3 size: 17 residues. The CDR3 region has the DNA TGTGCCAGTAGTTGGACTAGCGGGGTCCTTTTCGGCGATACGCAGTATTTT. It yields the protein CASSWTSGVLFGDTQYF.

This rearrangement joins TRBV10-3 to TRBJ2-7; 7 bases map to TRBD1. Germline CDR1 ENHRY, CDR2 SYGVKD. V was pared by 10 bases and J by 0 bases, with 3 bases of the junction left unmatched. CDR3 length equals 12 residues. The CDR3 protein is CATRTGSYEQYF. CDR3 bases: TGTGCCACCCGGACAGGCTCCTACGAGCAGTACTTC.

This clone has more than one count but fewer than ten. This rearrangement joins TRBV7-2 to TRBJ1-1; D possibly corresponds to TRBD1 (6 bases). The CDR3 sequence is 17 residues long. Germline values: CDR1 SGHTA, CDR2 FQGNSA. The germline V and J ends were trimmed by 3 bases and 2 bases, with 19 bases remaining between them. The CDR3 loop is CASSFPPGGARNTEAFF. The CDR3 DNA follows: TGTGCCAGCAGCTTTCCCCCCGGGGGGGCACGAAACACTGAAGCTTTCTTT. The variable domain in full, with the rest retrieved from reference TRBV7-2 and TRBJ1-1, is GAGVSQSPSNKVTEKGKDVELRCDPISGHTALYWYRQSLGQGLEFLIYFQGNSAPDKSGLPSDRFSAERTGGSVSTLTIQRTQQEDSAVYLCASSFPPGGARNTEAFFGQGTRLTVV.

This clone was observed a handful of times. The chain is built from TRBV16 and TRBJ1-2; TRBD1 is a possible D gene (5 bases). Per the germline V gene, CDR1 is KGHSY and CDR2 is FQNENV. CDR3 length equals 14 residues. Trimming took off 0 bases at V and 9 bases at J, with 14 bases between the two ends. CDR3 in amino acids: CASSQSGEGASYTF. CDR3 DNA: TGTGCCAGCAGCCAATCTGGTGAAGGGGCTAGCTACACCTTC.

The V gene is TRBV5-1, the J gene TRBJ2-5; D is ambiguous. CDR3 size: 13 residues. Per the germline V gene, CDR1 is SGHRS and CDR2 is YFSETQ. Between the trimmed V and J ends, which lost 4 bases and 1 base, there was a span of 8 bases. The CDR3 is CASSLTPQETQYF. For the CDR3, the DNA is TGCGCCAGCAGCCTTACACCCCAAGAGACCCAGTACTTC.

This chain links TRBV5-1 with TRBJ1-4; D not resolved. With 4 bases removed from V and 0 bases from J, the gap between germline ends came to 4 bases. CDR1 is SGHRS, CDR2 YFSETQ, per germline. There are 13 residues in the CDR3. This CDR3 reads CASSRATNEKLFF. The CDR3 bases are TGCGCCAGCAGCCGAGCAACTAATGAAAAACTGTTTTTT.

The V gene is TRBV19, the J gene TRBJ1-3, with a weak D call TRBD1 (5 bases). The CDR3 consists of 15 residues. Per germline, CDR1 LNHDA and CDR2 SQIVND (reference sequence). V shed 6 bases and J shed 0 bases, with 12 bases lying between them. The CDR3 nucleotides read TGTGCCAGTAGGCAGTCAGGGTTCTCTGGAAACACCATATATTTT. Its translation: CASRQSGFSGNTIYF.

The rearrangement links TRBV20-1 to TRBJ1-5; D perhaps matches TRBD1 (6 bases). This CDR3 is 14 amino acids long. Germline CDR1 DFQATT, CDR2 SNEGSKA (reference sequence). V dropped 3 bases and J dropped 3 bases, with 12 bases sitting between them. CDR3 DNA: TGCAGTGCTAGTAAGGCAGGGGTCAATCAGCCCCAGCATTTT. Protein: CSASKAGVNQPQHF.

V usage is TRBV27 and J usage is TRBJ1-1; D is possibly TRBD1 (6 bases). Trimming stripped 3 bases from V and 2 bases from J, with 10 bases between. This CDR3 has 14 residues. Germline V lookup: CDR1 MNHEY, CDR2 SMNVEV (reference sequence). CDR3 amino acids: CASSLDRFNTEAFF. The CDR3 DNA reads TGTGCCAGCAGTTTGGACAGATTTAACACTGAAGCTTTCTTT.

The CDR3 bases are TGTGCCAGCAGCCTGGGGACATTCGCCTACGAGCAGTACTTC. This translates into CASSLGTFAYEQYF. The chain is built from TRBV7-8 and TRBJ2-7; D is perhaps TRBD1 (6 bases). In germline, CDR1 is SGHVS, CDR2 FQNEAQ. The CDR3 is made up of 14 amino acids. The V end was cut by 5 bases, the J end by 2 bases, with 13 bases between. Combining the CDR3 with reference TRBV7-8 and TRBJ2-7 gives the whole variable domain GAGVSQSPRYKVAKRGQDVALRCDPISGHVSLFWYQQALGQGPEFLTYFQNEAQLDKSGLPSDRFFAERPEGSVSTLKIQRTQQEDSAVYLCASSLGTFAYEQYFGPGTRLTVT.

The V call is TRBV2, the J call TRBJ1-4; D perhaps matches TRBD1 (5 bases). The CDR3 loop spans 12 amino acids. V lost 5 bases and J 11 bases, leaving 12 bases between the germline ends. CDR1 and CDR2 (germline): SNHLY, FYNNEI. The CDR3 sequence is CASSRDSPKLFF. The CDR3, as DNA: TGTGCCAGCAGTAGAGACAGCCCTAAACTGTTTTTT.

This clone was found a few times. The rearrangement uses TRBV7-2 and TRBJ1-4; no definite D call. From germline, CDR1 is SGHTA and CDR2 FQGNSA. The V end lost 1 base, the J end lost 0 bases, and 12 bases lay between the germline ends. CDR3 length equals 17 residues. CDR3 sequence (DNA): TGTGCCAGCAGCTTAGGCCATTTGGGCTCAACTAATGAAAAACTGTTTTTT. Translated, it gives CASSLGHLGSTNEKLFF. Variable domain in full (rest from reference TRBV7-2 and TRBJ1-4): GAGVSQSPSNKVTEKGKDVELRCDPISGHTALYWYRQSLGQGLEFLIYFQGNSAPDKSGLPSDRFSAERTGGSVSTLTIQRTQQEDSAVYLCASSLGHLGSTNEKLFFGSGTQLSVL.

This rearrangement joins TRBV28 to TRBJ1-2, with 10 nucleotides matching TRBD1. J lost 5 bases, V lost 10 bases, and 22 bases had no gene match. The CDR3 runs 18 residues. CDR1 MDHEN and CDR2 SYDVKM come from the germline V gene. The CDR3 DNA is TGTGCCATCGACCCCTCCATAGGTGGGGGACAGGGGAGGTATGGCTACACCTTC. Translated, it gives CAIDPSIGGGQGRYGYTF.

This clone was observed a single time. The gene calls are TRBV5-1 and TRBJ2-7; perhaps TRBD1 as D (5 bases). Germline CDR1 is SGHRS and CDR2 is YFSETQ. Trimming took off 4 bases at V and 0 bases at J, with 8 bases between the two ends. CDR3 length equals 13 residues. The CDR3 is CASSQGYSYEQYF. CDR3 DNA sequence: TGCGCCAGCAGCCAGGGATACTCCTACGAGCAGTACTTC.

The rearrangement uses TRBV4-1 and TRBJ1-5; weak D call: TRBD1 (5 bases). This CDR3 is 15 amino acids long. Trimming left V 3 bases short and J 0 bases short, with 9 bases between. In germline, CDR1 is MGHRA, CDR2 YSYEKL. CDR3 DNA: TGCGCCAGCAGCCAGGACATCACTAGCAATCAGCCCCAGCATTTT. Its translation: CASSQDITSNQPQHF.

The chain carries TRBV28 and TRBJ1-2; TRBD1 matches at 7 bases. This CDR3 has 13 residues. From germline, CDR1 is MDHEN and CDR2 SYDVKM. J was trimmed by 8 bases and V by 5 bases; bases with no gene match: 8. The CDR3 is CASSPRQGGGYTF. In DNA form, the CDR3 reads TGTGCCAGCAGTCCTAGACAGGGCGGAGGCTACACCTTC.

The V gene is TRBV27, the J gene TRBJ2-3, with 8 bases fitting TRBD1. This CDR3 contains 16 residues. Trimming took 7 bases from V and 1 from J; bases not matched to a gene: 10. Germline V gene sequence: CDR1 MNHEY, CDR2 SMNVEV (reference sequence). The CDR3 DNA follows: TGTGCCAGCACCCTGCGACAGGGGAGTCGCACAGATACGCAGTATTTT. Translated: CASTLRQGSRTDTQYF.

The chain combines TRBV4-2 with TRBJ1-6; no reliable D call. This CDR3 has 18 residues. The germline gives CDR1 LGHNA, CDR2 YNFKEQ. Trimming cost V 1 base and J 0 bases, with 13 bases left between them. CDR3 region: CASSQGGGSNSYNSPLHF. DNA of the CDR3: TGTGCCAGCAGCCAAGGGGGAGGCTCCAACTCCTATAATTCACCCCTCCACTTT.

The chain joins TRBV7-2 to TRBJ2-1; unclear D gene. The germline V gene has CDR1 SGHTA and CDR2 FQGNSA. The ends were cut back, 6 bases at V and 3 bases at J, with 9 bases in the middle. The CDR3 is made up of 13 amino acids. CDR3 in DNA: TGTGCCAGCAGTTCGCGAAGCTACAATGAGCAGTTCTTC. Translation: CASSSRSYNEQFF.

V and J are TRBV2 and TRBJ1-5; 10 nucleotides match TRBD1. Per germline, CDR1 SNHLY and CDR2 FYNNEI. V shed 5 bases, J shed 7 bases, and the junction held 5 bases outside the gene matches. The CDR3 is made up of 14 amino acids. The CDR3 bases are TGTGCCAGCAGTTTAGCGACAGGGGGCCAGCCCCAGCATTTT. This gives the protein CASSLATGGQPQHF.

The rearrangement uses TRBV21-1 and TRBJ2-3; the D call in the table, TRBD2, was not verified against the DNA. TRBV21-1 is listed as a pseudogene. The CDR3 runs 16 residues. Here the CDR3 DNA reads TGTGCCAGCAGCACCGCGGGGGGCTGGGGGAAAGATACGCAGTATTTT. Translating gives CASSTAGGWGKDTQYF.